The present T cell receptor (beta chain) was sequenced within a study of blood T cells in healthy people across ages. Study information: About one barcoded beta molecule per two T cells came from capture by template switching.

The V end lost 4 bases, the J end lost 3 bases, and 13 bases lay between the germline ends. Germline values: CDR1 SEHNR, CDR2 FQNEAQ (reference sequence). This CDR3 region has 14 residues. Combining a sample-barcoded 5' primer with a J-beta primer mix, a second PCR ran for roughly 6 to 12 cycles. TCRdb reprocessed the 5' RACE reads with MiXCR, giving one entry per CDR3 protein. This sample has around 1,000,000 distinct CDR3 sequences, with less than 25% found just once. Per sample, extraction of total RNA gave at least 6 micrograms in every case. This clonotype was detected a few times. This same sample was also taken into another study, of T cells of mothers and their children. In that study: At around 1.5 ug per 15 ul, all of the extracted RNA went into cDNA synthesis. The overlap seen between related mothers and children slightly exceeded that of unrelated pairs, though not significantly.

Input material: blood. The chain employs TRBV7-9 and TRBJ2-7; D is perhaps TRBD1 (6 bases). This sequence was found in a girl aged 2-10 years in good health. In nucleotides, the CDR3 is TGTGCCAGCAGCTCCCAAAACAGGGTCTACGAGCAGTACTTC. As protein: CASSSQNRVYEQYF.